The 21 T cell receptor beta chains reported below all come from one sample, sequenced in a study of T-cell memory formation after mild COVID-19. In TCRdb, the 5' RACE reads were re-called with MiXCR into one record per CDR3 protein. The sample lists fewer than 700,000 distinct CDR3 sequences, about 20% occurring once. Sequencing was done on a sample of PBMCs or a T cell subset sorted from them (not recorded which). These receptors originate from an adult woman who had mild COVID-19 (a few samples of this study predate the infection). Cell type and time point are not known.

The chain recombines TRBV20-1 with TRBJ2-1; 10 nucleotides match TRBD2. The CDR3 has 16 amino acids. Per germline, CDR1 DFQATT and CDR2 SNEGSKA (reference sequence). V was pared by 0 bases and J by 8 bases, with 10 bases of the junction left unmatched. In DNA, the CDR3 is TGCAGTGCTAGAGATAGGAGCGGGAGGGCCGGGGATGAGCAGTTCTTC. This encodes CSARDRSGRAGDEQFF.

The gene calls are TRBV6-5 and TRBJ2-1, with 10 nucleotides matching TRBD1. Unmatched junction bases numbered 11, after V lost 5 bases and J lost 4 bases. Germline V gives CDR1 MNHEY, CDR2 SVGAGI. CDR3 length: 17 residues. The CDR3 is CASSAQPGTGEYNEQFF. The CDR3 bases are TGTGCCAGCAGTGCACAACCCGGGACAGGGGAGTACAATGAGCAGTTCTTC.

In its sample, this clonotype was seen a few times. This chain uses TRBV9 with TRBJ1-6; a weak D match, TRBD1 (6 bases). Germline V lookup: CDR1 SGDLS, CDR2 YYNGEE. Trimming shortened V by 4 bases and J by 6 bases, and 14 bases separated the two germline ends. This CDR3 comprises 15 residues. In DNA form, the CDR3 reads TGTGCCAGCAGCCTGAGGGGGGATACTAATTCACCCCTCCACTTT. Its translation: CASSLRGDTNSPLHF.

This clonotype was found once. This chain links TRBV29-1 with TRBJ2-1, with 8 bases fitting TRBD2. The junction had 5 bases not matched to a gene; V was cut back by 6 bases and J by 4 bases. The germline V gene encodes CDR1 SQVTM and CDR2 ANQGSEA. This CDR3 is 13 amino acids long. The CDR3 is CSVLTSGYNEQFF. The CDR3 DNA is TGCAGCGTCCTTACTAGCGGATACAATGAGCAGTTCTTC.

The DNA for the CDR3 is TGTGCCAGCAGCTTATCAGCAGGGACGGGTTCACCCCTCCACTTT. Amino acid sequence: CASSLSAGTGSPLHF. The chain uses TRBV7-8 and TRBJ1-6; the D gene is possibly TRBD1 (5 bases). V was pared by 2 bases and J by 9 bases, with 14 bases between. This CDR3 has 15 residues. Germline CDR1 is SGHVS and CDR2 is FQNEAQ.

The chain couples TRBV7-9 to TRBJ2-7; possible D gene TRBD2, 6 bases. The ends were cut back, 2 bases at V and 5 bases at J, with 13 bases in the middle. The germline V gene encodes CDR1 SEHNR and CDR2 FQNEAQ (reference sequence). The CDR3 is made up of 14 amino acids. The CDR3 sequence is CASSLRNREDEQYF. The CDR3 nucleotides are TGTGCCAGCAGCTTACGTAATAGGGAGGACGAGCAGTACTTC. The whole variable domain, remainder taken from reference TRBV7-9 and TRBJ2-7, is DTGVSQNPRHKITKRGQNVTFRCDPISEHNRLYWYRQTLGQGPEFLTYFQNEAQLEKSRLLSDRFSAERPKGSFSTLEIQRTEQGDSAMYLCASSLRNREDEQYFGPGTRLTVT.

At least ten counts were recorded for this clonotype. The V gene is TRBV5-1, the J gene TRBJ2-7, with a tentative D call TRBD2 (6 bases). The germline gives CDR1 SGHRS, CDR2 YFSETQ. This CDR3 has 14 amino acids. Trimming cost V 3 bases and J 2 bases, with 12 bases left between them. This chain's CDR3 is CASSSEGGAYEQYF. Here the CDR3 DNA reads TGCGCCAGCAGCTCCGAAGGCGGGGCCTACGAGCAGTACTTC.

The table lists this clonotype with a few counts. V is TRBV6-2 or TRBV6-3 and J is TRBJ2-7, with D possibly TRBD1 on 5 matching bases. V was shortened by 7 bases and J by 3 bases, with 19 bases between the two germline ends. CDR3 size: 15 residues. Germline values: CDR1 MNHEY, CDR2 SVGEGT. The CDR3 sequence: CASIPGQVGLYEQYF. Here the CDR3 DNA reads TGTGCCAGCATACCAGGGCAGGTTGGGCTCTACGAGCAGTACTTC.

The chain links TRBV5-5 to TRBJ1-5; tentatively, D is TRBD1 (5 bases). This CDR3 contains 15 residues. The V gene lost 0 bases and the J gene lost 6 bases, with 13 bases spanning the gap. Germline CDR1 SGHKS, CDR2 YYEKEE (reference sequence). CDR3 in amino acids: CASSLAGVGGQPQHF. In nucleotides, the CDR3 is TGTGCCAGCAGCTTGGCCGGCGTTGGGGGTCAGCCCCAGCATTTT.

The chain recombines TRBV9 with TRBJ2-2; D is unresolved. Trimming took 0 bases from V and 7 from J, leaving 19 bases between them. The CDR3 length is 17 residues. From germline, CDR1 is SGDLS and CDR2 YYNGEE. The chain's CDR3 is CASSVGNWAGPRGELFF. The CDR3 region has the DNA TGTGCCAGCAGCGTAGGGAACTGGGCAGGCCCACGCGGGGAGCTGTTTTTT.

To note about this clonotype: Germline is not matched at one junction end, which may reflect a read error. The CDR3: CASSPGTSGRGPGEQFF. In DNA, the CDR3 is TGTGCTAGCAGCCCGGGGACTAGCGGGAGGGGGCCGGGTGAGCAGTTCTTC. The chain combines TRBV7-7 with TRBJ2-1; TRBD2 matches at 16 bases. Germline CDR1 is SSHAT and CDR2 is FNYEAQ (reference sequence). This CDR3 has 17 amino acids.

The rearrangement links TRBV27 to TRBJ1-2; 8 bases match TRBD1. The V and J ends lost 7 bases and 1 base, in that order; junction bases with no gene match: 5. Germline V gene lookup returns CDR1 MNHEY and CDR2 SMNVEV (reference sequence). CDR3 length equals 14 residues. CDR3 protein: CASMSGQGNYGYTF. CDR3 DNA: TGTGCCAGCATGAGCGGACAGGGTAACTATGGCTACACCTTC.

This chain links TRBV5-1 with TRBJ1-5; the match to TRBD1 covers 7 bases. Germline V gives CDR1 SGHRS, CDR2 YFSETQ. Germline trimming cut 5 bases from V and 1 base from J; bases unmatched to any gene: 6. CDR3 length equals 15 residues. For the CDR3, the DNA is TGCGCCAGCAGTTATACAGGGGACAGCAATCAGCCCCAGCATTTT. It specifies CASSYTGDSNQPQHF. The full variable domain, rest sourced from reference TRBV5-1 and TRBJ1-5, is KAGVTQTPRYLIKTRGQQVTLSCSPISGHRSVSWYQQTPGQGLQFLFEYFSETQRNKGNFPGRFSGRQFSNSRSEMNVSTLELGDSALYLCASSYTGDSNQPQHFGDGTRLSIL.

This clonotype has only a few counts. The chain links TRBV21-1 to TRBJ2-5; the D call TRBD1 from the table was never checked on the DNA. TRBV21-1 counts as a pseudogene. The CDR3 runs to 15 residues. The DNA for the CDR3 is TGTGCCAGCAGCAAACCTCGAGGGGGTCAAGAGACCCAGTACTTC. Translation: CASSKPRGGQETQYF.

The chain is built from TRBV7-8 and TRBJ1-5; 9 bases map to TRBD1. Germline CDR1 reads SGHVS; CDR2 reads FQNEAQ. The CDR3 is 14 residues long. V lost 5 bases, J lost 6 bases, and 5 bases stayed unmatched. The CDR3 region has the DNA TGTGCCAGCAGCCCCTGGGGACAGGGTCAGCCCCAGCATTTT. As protein: CASSPWGQGQPQHF.

This chain connects TRBV15 to TRBJ1-5; D gene uncertain. CDR3 length equals 14 residues. Germline-derived CDR1 and CDR2 are LNHNV and YYDKDF (reference sequence). Trimming removed 1 base at V and 12 bases at J, with 16 bases between. The CDR3 spells CATSRGKGSGHQHF. The CDR3 DNA is TGTGCCACCAGCAGAGGAAAAGGTTCTGGGCACCAGCATTTT.

This chain connects TRBV7-6 to TRBJ2-5; 11 bases are shared with TRBD2. The length of the CDR3 is 16 residues. Looked up from germline, CDR1 is SGHVS and CDR2 is FNYEAQ. Trimming removed 5 bases from V and 3 bases from J; junction bases left unmatched: 8. Here the CDR3 DNA reads TGTGCCAGCAGCCTCCTTAGCGGGGGGGCCGAAGAGACCCAGTACTTC. The encoded protein is CASSLLSGGAEETQYF. Complete variable domain (other parts from reference TRBV7-6 and TRBJ2-5): GAGVSQSPRYKVTKRGQDVALRCDPISGHVSLYWYRQALGQGPEFLTYFNYEAQQDKSGLPNDRFSAERPEGSISTLTIQRTEQRDSAMYRCASSLLSGGAEETQYFGPGTRLLVL.

In DNA, the CDR3 is TGTGCCAGCAGCTTTCAGTCGATGACCGGGGAGCTGTTTTTT. This codes for CASSFQSMTGELFF. This chain uses TRBV9 with TRBJ2-2; D unclear. The CDR3 is 14 residues long. Trimming left V 4 bases short and J 5 bases short, with 12 bases between. In germline, CDR1 is SGDLS, CDR2 YYNGEE.

This clonotype was picked up many times. This chain connects TRBV7-2 to TRBJ2-2; D not resolved. CDR1 SGHTA and CDR2 FQGNSA come from the germline V gene. V lost 5 bases to trimming and J lost 1 base, with 11 bases between them. The CDR3 sequence is 15 residues long. The DNA of the CDR3 is TGTGCCAGCAGCCCTCGACCGCAGAACACCGGGGAGCTGTTTTTT. Translated: CASSPRPQNTGELFF.

The rearrangement uses TRBV7-9 and TRBJ1-2; unclear D gene. The germline V and J ends were trimmed by 1 base and 3 bases, with 6 bases remaining between them. The CDR3 is made up of 13 amino acids. CDR1 and CDR2 (germline): SEHNR, FQNEAQ (reference sequence). DNA for the CDR3: TGTGCCAGCAGCTTAGTGACGGACTATGGCTACACCTTC. It codes for CASSLVTDYGYTF.

The J gene is TRBJ2-1, the V gene TRBV24-1; D is perhaps TRBD1 (5 bases). The CDR3 totals 12 residues. Trimming cost V 4 bases and J 9 bases, with 9 bases left between them. CDR1 is KGHDR and CDR2 is SFDVKD in the germline V gene. CDR3 region: CATSEFQGEQFF. The CDR3 DNA is TGTGCCACCAGTGAGTTTCAGGGTGAGCAGTTCTTC.